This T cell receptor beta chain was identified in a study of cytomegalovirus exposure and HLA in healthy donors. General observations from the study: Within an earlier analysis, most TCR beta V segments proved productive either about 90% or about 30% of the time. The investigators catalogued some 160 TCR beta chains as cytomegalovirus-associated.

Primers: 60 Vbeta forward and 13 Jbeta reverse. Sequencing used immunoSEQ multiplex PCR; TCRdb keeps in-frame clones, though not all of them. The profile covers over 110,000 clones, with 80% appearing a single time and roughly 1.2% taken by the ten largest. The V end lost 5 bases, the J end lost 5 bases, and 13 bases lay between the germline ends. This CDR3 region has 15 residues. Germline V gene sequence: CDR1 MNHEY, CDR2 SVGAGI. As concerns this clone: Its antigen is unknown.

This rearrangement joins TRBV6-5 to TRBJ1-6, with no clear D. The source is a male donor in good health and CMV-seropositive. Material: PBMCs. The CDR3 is CASSAHSPNNSPLHF. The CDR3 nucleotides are TGTGCCAGCAGTGCACACAGCCCAAATAATTCACCCCTCCACTTT.